Following are 13 T cell receptor beta chains from one sample sequenced in a study of cytomegalovirus exposure and HLA in healthy donors. With 60 Vbeta and 13 Jbeta primers, the PCR was carried out. Data came from immunoSEQ multiplex PCR; TCRdb stores just in-frame clones and leaves some out. The sample gives 200,000 to 250,000 clones, about 80% of which show up once; about a sixth is in the top ten. Material: PBMCs. The receptors derive from a man aged 40-55 years in good health and CMV-seronegative.

This clone has a handful of counts. This chain joins TRBV19 and TRBJ1-6, with TRBD1 matching 8 bases. CDR3 length: 17 residues. In germline, CDR1 is LNHDA, CDR2 SQIVND (reference sequence). The ends lost 7 bases at V and 0 bases at J; junction bases unmatched: 8. CDR3 residues: CASTPGGRGSYNSPLHF. Here the CDR3 DNA reads TGTGCCAGTACTCCAGGGGGCCGAGGCTCCTATAATTCACCCCTCCACTTT.

The chain is built from TRBV6-5 and TRBJ2-7; possible D gene TRBD2, 5 bases. In germline, CDR1 is MNHEY, CDR2 SVGAGI. There are 12 residues in the CDR3. V lost 1 base and J lost 5, with 6 bases in between. CDR3 sequence (DNA): TGTGCCAGCAGTTACTACGGGGACGAGCAGTACTTC. Amino acids: CASSYYGDEQYF.

The V and J genes are TRBV14 and TRBJ1-3; D remains unclear. From germline, CDR1 is SGHDN and CDR2 FVKESK. The length of the CDR3 is 15 residues. The V end lost 0 bases, the J end lost 0 bases, and 6 bases lay between the germline ends. The CDR3 DNA sequence: TGTGCCAGCAGCCAAGAGCGGAACTCTGGAAACACCATATATTTT. Residues: CASSQERNSGNTIYF.

The CDR3 spells CAISPGLKSSYEQYF. For the CDR3, the DNA is TGTGCCATCAGTCCGGGACTAAAGAGCTCCTACGAGCAGTACTTC. This sequence joins TRBV10-3 and TRBJ2-7; 7 nucleotides line up with TRBD2. The germline V gene encodes CDR1 ENHRY and CDR2 SYGVKD. This CDR3 contains 15 residues. V gave up 5 bases and J gave up 0 bases; unmatched junction bases: 7.

The chain uses TRBV2 and TRBJ2-1; maybe TRBD1 (6 bases). Germline V gives CDR1 SNHLY, CDR2 FYNNEI. V lost 3 bases and J 1 base, leaving 7 bases between the germline ends. The CDR3 totals 14 residues. The DNA of the CDR3 is TGTGCCAGCAGTGAGGACAGTTCCTACAATGAGCAGTTCTTC. Translated, it gives CASSEDSSYNEQFF. Filled out from reference TRBV2 and TRBJ2-1, the complete variable domain reads EPEVTQTPSHQVTQMGQEVILRCVPISNHLYFYWYRQILGQKVEFLVSFYNNEISEKSEIFDDQFSVERPDGSNFTLKIRSTKLEDSAMYFCASSEDSSYNEQFFGPGTRLTVL.

CDR3 bases: TGTGCCAGTAGTGCCGGGACAGGTGCTCCCTACGAGCAGTACTTC. It encodes CASSAGTGAPYEQYF. The V call is TRBV19, the J call TRBJ2-7, with 8 bases lining up with TRBD1. This CDR3 spans 15 amino acids. The V and J ends lost 5 bases and 2 bases, in that order; junction bases with no gene match: 8. Germline V gives CDR1 LNHDA, CDR2 SQIVND (reference sequence).

The V call is TRBV7-2, the J call TRBJ2-3; D gene uncertain. Germline values: CDR1 SGHTA, CDR2 FQGNSA. This CDR3 is built from 11 residues. With 4 bases removed from V and 5 bases from J, the gap between germline ends came to 4 bases. This CDR3 is CASSSLDTQYF. The CDR3 coding sequence is TGTGCCAGCAGCTCCCTAGATACGCAGTATTTT.

The J gene is TRBJ2-1, the V gene TRBV19; D is ambiguous. Trimming stripped 1 base from V and 7 bases from J, with 2 bases between. Per the germline V gene, CDR1 is LNHDA and CDR2 is SQIVND (reference sequence). The CDR3 sequence is 11 residues long. CDR3 sequence (DNA): TGTGCCAGTAGTATAGCGAATGAGCAGTTCTTC. It encodes CASSIANEQFF.

V and J are TRBV19 and TRBJ2-2; 7 bases fit TRBD1. The germline CDR1 and CDR2 sequences are LNHDA and SQIVND (reference sequence). With V trimmed by 6 bases and J by 7 bases, 14 bases remained unmatched. The CDR3 runs to 16 residues. The DNA of the CDR3 is TGTGCCAGTAGCGAGACAGGGATTACGGGAAGCGGGGAGCTGTTTTTT. Translation: CASSETGITGSGELFF.

This clone was observed a single time. This chain connects TRBV25-1 to TRBJ2-5; D uncertain. V shed 4 bases and J shed 1 base, with 7 bases lying between them. This CDR3 is 13 amino acids long. In germline, CDR1 is MGHDK, CDR2 SYGVNS. CDR3 protein: CASSGSVQETQYF. In DNA form, the CDR3 reads TGTGCCAGCAGTGGGTCAGTCCAAGAGACCCAGTACTTC.

This chain links TRBV5-4 with TRBJ1-4; D is undetermined. Germline V gives CDR1 SGHNT, CDR2 YYREEE (reference sequence). V was trimmed by 0 bases and J by 5 bases, leaving 11 bases between them. The CDR3 has 15 amino acids. The CDR3 coding sequence is TGTGCCAGCAGCTTGGACGGCAGAGGAAATGAAAAACTGTTTTTT. It is translated as CASSLDGRGNEKLFF.

The gene calls are TRBV9 and TRBJ2-5; D remains ambiguous. Deletions cut 4 bases from V and 1 base from J, with 8 bases between. Germline CDR1 and CDR2: SGDLS and YYNGEE. The CDR3 has 13 amino acids. The CDR3 reads CASSPIPQETQYF. CDR3 bases: TGTGCCAGCAGCCCCATTCCCCAAGAGACCCAGTACTTC.

This clone was recorded a few times. This sequence joins TRBV2 and TRBJ2-7; possible D gene TRBD2, 5 bases. Germline-derived CDR1 and CDR2 are SNHLY and FYNNEI. Trimming took off 7 bases at V and 1 base at J, with 11 bases between the two ends. This CDR3 region has 13 residues. CDR3: CASIRGPSYEQYF. CDR3 sequence (DNA): TGTGCCAGCATTCGGGGTCCGTCCTACGAGCAGTACTTC. Variable domain in full (rest from reference TRBV2 and TRBJ2-7): EPEVTQTPSHQVTQMGQEVILRCVPISNHLYFYWYRQILGQKVEFLVSFYNNEISEKSEIFDDQFSVERPDGSNFTLKIRSTKLEDSAMYFCASIRGPSYEQYFGPGTRLTVT.